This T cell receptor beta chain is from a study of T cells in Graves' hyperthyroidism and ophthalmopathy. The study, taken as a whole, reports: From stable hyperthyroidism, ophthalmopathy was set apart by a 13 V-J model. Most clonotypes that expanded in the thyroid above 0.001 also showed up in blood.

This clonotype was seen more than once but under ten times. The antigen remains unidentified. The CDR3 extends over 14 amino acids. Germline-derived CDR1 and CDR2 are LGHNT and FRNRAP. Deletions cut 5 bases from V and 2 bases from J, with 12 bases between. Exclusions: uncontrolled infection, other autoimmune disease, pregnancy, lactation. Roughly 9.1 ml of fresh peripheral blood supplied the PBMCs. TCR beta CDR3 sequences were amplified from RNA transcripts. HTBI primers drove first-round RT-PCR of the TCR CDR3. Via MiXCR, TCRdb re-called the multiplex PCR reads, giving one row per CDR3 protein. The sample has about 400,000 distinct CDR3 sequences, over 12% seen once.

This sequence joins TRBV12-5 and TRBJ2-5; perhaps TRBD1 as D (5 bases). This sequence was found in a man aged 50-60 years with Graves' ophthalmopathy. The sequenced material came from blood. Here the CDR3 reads CASGPHRPQETQYF. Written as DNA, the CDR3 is TGTGCTAGTGGTCCACACAGGCCTCAAGAGACCCAGTACTTC.